This passage covers 26 T cell receptor beta chains from one sample sequenced in a study of blood T cell repertoires in COVID-19. TCRdb keeps only in-frame clones here, not all; method: immunoSEQ multiplex PCR. Of about 97,000 clones detected, about 80% appear once; the ten largest clones hold about 10%. The specimen was peripheral blood. These receptors were obtained from a man in his 70s with acute or convalescent COVID-19.

V and J are TRBV4-2 and TRBJ2-5; D is perhaps TRBD2 (6 bases). The ends were cut back, 3 bases at V and 4 bases at J, with 18 bases in the middle. CDR1 is LGHNA and CDR2 is YNFKEQ in the germline V gene. CDR3 length equals 16 residues. CDR3 DNA: TGTGCCAGCAGCCAGGAGGGAAGGTACCTTGGAGAGACCCAGTACTTC. It codes for CASSQEGRYLGETQYF.

The chain has TRBV30 and TRBJ1-1; 11 bases fit TRBD1. Unmatched junction bases numbered 10, after V lost 2 bases and J lost 11 bases. The CDR3 extends over 14 amino acids. Germline loops: CDR1 GTSNPN, CDR2 SVGIG (reference sequence). For the CDR3, the DNA is TGTGCCTGGAGTTCCGGGACAGGGGGTTTTGGCGCTTTCTTT. Its translation is CAWSSGTGGFGAFF.

This sequence joins TRBV5-1 and TRBJ1-2; a weak D match, TRBD1 (5 bases). The V end lost 3 bases, the J end lost 6 bases, and 12 bases lay between the germline ends. Germline CDR1 and CDR2: SGHRS and YFSETQ. This CDR3 is 13 amino acids long. The CDR3 sequence: CASSSTGIDGYTF. In nucleotides, the CDR3 is TGCGCCAGCAGCTCTACAGGAATTGATGGCTACACCTTC.

This clone appeared a few times. V is TRBV4-1 and J is TRBJ2-4; D ambiguous. This CDR3 comprises 13 residues. Trimming pared 6 bases from V and 0 bases from J, leaving 6 bases between. Per germline, CDR1 MGHRA and CDR2 YSYEKL. The CDR3 DNA is TGCGCCAGCAGTCCCCTAGCCAAAAACATTCAGTACTTC. Its translation is CASSPLAKNIQYF.

This clone showed up just a few times. The chain is built from TRBV18 and TRBJ2-1, with D hard to call. CDR1 is KGHSH and CDR2 is LQKENI in the germline V gene. This CDR3 is built from 11 residues. V was shortened by 3 bases and J by 8 bases, with 5 bases between the two germline ends. The DNA for the CDR3 is TGTGCCAGCTCACCCCGGGATGAGCAGTTCTTC. As protein: CASSPRDEQFF. Complete variable domain (other parts from reference TRBV18 and TRBJ2-1): NAGVMQNPRHLVRRRGQEARLRCSPMKGHSHVYWYRQLPEEGLKFMVYLQKENIIDESGMPKERFSAEFPKEGPSILRIQQVVRGDSAAYFCASSPRDEQFFGPGTRLTVL.

The chain couples TRBV6-5 to TRBJ1-3; 8 bases agree with TRBD1. CDR1 is MNHEY, CDR2 SVGAGI, per germline. The ends lost 6 bases at V and 4 bases at J; junction bases unmatched: 5. This CDR3 contains 14 residues. The CDR3 region has the DNA TGTGCCAGCAGCTCCAGACAGGGGGGAAACACCATATATTTT. Translating it yields CASSSRQGGNTIYF.

This chain joins TRBV11-3 and TRBJ2-3; 11 bases match TRBD2. CDR1 SGHNT and CDR2 YENEEA come from the germline V gene. The CDR3 is 16 residues long. Trimming at V came to 1 base and at J to 1 base, leaving 1 base not matched to a gene. The CDR3 DNA reads as TGTGCCAGCAGCTTAGGTAGCGGGGGGGGCACAGATACGCAGTATTTT. Translating gives CASSLGSGGGTDTQYF.

This clone came up once. The chain links TRBV19 to TRBJ1-3; 7 nucleotides agree with TRBD1. V was clipped by 3 bases and J by 0 bases; unmatched bases: 5. This CDR3 is built from 16 residues. Germline V lookup: CDR1 LNHDA, CDR2 SQIVND (reference sequence). The CDR3 loop is CASSMTGLSSGNTIYF. The CDR3 DNA sequence: TGTGCCAGTAGTATGACAGGGCTTAGCTCTGGAAACACCATATATTTT.

The rearrangement joins TRBV10-3 to TRBJ2-5; D is uncertain. The V gene's germline CDR1 is ENHRY and CDR2 SYGVKD. The CDR3 contains 15 residues. The ends were cut back, 5 bases at V and 1 base at J, with 14 bases in the middle. CDR3 protein: CAISSLGLSQETQYF. The CDR3 DNA reads as TGTGCCATCAGTTCGTTGGGCCTAAGCCAAGAGACCCAGTACTTC.

The V call is TRBV18, the J call TRBJ2-7; 9 positions agree with TRBD1. The germline gives CDR1 KGHSH, CDR2 LQKENI. The CDR3 contains 15 residues. V shed 3 bases, J shed 2 bases, and the junction held 5 bases outside the gene matches. The CDR3: CASSPRQGGTYEQYF. CDR3 DNA: TGTGCCAGCTCACCCCGACAGGGGGGAACCTACGAGCAGTACTTC.

The V call is TRBV28, the J call TRBJ1-2; 9 positions agree with TRBD1. The CDR3 sequence is 14 residues long. CDR1 and CDR2 (germline): MDHEN, SYDVKM. V shed 5 bases, J shed 4 bases, and the junction held 5 bases outside the gene matches. CDR3 nucleotides: TGTGCCAGCAGTCCCGGACAGGGGATCTATGGCTACACCTTC. Translating it yields CASSPGQGIYGYTF.

The chain couples TRBV5-1 to TRBJ2-5, with 8 nucleotides matching TRBD2. In germline, CDR1 is SGHRS, CDR2 YFSETQ. Unmatched junction bases numbered 6, after V lost 5 bases and J lost 3 bases. The CDR3 runs 14 residues. The CDR3 nucleotides are TGCGCCAGCAGGGTACGTAGCGGGGAAGAGACCCAGTACTTC. Its translation is CASRVRSGEETQYF.

V usage is TRBV6-5 and J usage is TRBJ1-1; D is uncertain. This CDR3 contains 12 residues. The germline V gene has CDR1 MNHEY and CDR2 SVGAGI. The V gene lost 6 bases and the J gene lost 4 bases, with 9 bases spanning the gap. The CDR3 protein is CASSQFPTEAFF. The CDR3 DNA is TGTGCCAGCAGCCAATTTCCCACTGAAGCTTTCTTT.

V and J are TRBV4-3 and TRBJ2-1; D is perhaps TRBD1 (5 bases). V lost 0 bases and J lost 5, with 11 bases in between. The CDR3 spans 15 residues. Germline-derived CDR1 and CDR2 are LGHNA and YSLEER. The DNA of the CDR3 is TGCGCCAGCAGCCAAGATAGGGGCAGGGACAATGAGCAGTTCTTC. Its protein is CASSQDRGRDNEQFF.

The genes are TRBV28 and TRBJ2-3; D gene uncertain. This CDR3 comprises 11 residues. Germline CDR1 is MDHEN and CDR2 is SYDVKM. The V and J ends lost 3 bases and 6 bases respectively, with 4 bases between them. The CDR3 region is CASSFYDTQYF. The CDR3 nucleotides are TGTGCCAGCAGTTTCTACGATACGCAGTATTTT.

The chain is built from TRBV2 and TRBJ1-5; 9 nucleotides agree with TRBD1. The ends lost 7 bases at V and 3 bases at J; junction bases unmatched: 7. Germline V lookup: CDR1 SNHLY, CDR2 FYNNEI. This CDR3 comprises 15 residues. As DNA, the CDR3 is TGTGCCAGCAAGGGACAGGGCCTTACCAATCAGCCCCAGCATTTT. It encodes CASKGQGLTNQPQHF. Based on the CDR3 plus reference TRBV2 and TRBJ1-5, the full variable domain is EPEVTQTPSHQVTQMGQEVILRCVPISNHLYFYWYRQILGQKVEFLVSFYNNEISEKSEIFDDQFSVERPDGSNFTLKIRSTKLEDSAMYFCASKGQGLTNQPQHFGDGTRLSIL.

This sequence joins TRBV7-2 and TRBJ1-2; D not certain. CDR3 length: 12 residues. Trimming removed 6 bases at V and 2 bases at J, with 7 bases between. From germline, CDR1 is SGHTA and CDR2 FQGNSA. CDR3 region: CASRRSNYGYTF. The DNA for the CDR3 is TGTGCCAGCAGGCGATCGAACTATGGCTACACCTTC.

The chain carries TRBV3-1 (or the pseudogene TRBV3-2) and TRBJ1-3, with D tentatively TRBD1 (5 bases). Germline loops: CDR1 LGHDT, CDR2 YNNKEL (reference sequence). Trimming took 4 bases from V and 0 from J, leaving 10 bases between them. CDR3 length equals 15 residues. The CDR3 bases are TGTGCCAGCAGCCGCGGGGGGTACTCTGGAAACACCATATATTTT. This sequence encodes CASSRGGYSGNTIYF.

The chain combines TRBV5-4 with TRBJ1-4; D unresolved. Trimming removed 4 bases from V and 10 bases from J, with 14 bases in between. Germline lookup yields CDR1 SGHNT and CDR2 YYREEE (reference sequence). The CDR3 is made up of 13 amino acids. The CDR3 region has the DNA TGTGCCAGCAGCCAGGCGGGCGACGGAAAACTGTTTTTT. Protein: CASSQAGDGKLFF.

V and J are TRBV28 and TRBJ1-6; D perhaps matches TRBD1 (5 bases). Germline assignment: CDR1 MDHEN and CDR2 SYDVKM. The V end was cut by 8 bases, the J end by 7 bases, with 21 bases between. CDR3 length equals 16 residues. DNA of the CDR3: TGTGCCAGCCGAAGTCCGGGCGGGGGGGAAAATTCACCCCTCCACTTT. This encodes CASRSPGGGENSPLHF.

V gene TRBV5-5 combines with J gene TRBJ1-4; no reliable D call. The CDR3 runs 14 residues. The germline CDR1 and CDR2 sequences are SGHKS and YYEKEE (reference sequence). With 4 bases removed from V and 3 bases from J, the gap between germline ends came to 10 bases. CDR3 in amino acids: CASSPVEPNEKLFF. The DNA of the CDR3 is TGTGCCAGCAGCCCCGTTGAGCCTAATGAAAAACTGTTTTTT.

The chain combines TRBV9 with TRBJ1-5; weak D call: TRBD1 (5 bases). Germline loops: CDR1 SGDLS, CDR2 YYNGEE. CDR3 size: 15 residues. The germline V and J ends were trimmed by 0 bases and 3 bases, with 10 bases remaining between them. CDR3 bases: TGTGCCAGCAGCGTAGGTCGACAGATCAATCAGCCCCAGCATTTT. Its protein product is CASSVGRQINQPQHF. Drawing the rest from reference TRBV9 and TRBJ1-5, the complete variable domain is DSGVTQTPKHLITATGQRVTLRCSPRSGDLSVYWYQQSLDQGLQFLIQYYNGEERAKGNILERFSAQQFPDLHSELNLSSLELGDSALYFCASSVGRQINQPQHFGDGTRLSIL.

The V gene is TRBV5-1, the J gene TRBJ2-3; D is possibly TRBD2 (6 bases). CDR1 is SGHRS, CDR2 YFSETQ, per germline. Trimming left V 4 bases short and J 0 bases short, with 12 bases between. This CDR3 contains 15 residues. The CDR3 is CASSPPGLSTDTQYF. The CDR3 coding sequence is TGCGCCAGCAGCCCCCCGGGACTCAGCACAGATACGCAGTATTTT.

The chain recombines TRBV7-3 with TRBJ1-6; D is perhaps TRBD1 (5 bases). Trimming removed 0 bases from V and 5 bases from J, with 11 bases in between. The germline V gene has CDR1 SGHTA and CDR2 FQGTGA. This CDR3 comprises 16 residues. As DNA, the CDR3 is TGTGCCAGCAGCTTAACACCGGGACTTGATAATTCACCCCTCCACTTT. Amino acid sequence: CASSLTPGLDNSPLHF.

CDR3 bases: TGTGCCAGCAGCTTGGACTCGGCGGGAAGGGACTCCGGCGAGTACTTC. Its translation is CASSLDSAGRDSGEYF. The V call is TRBV7-9, the J call TRBJ2-7; maybe TRBD2 (6 bases). Germline-derived CDR1 and CDR2 are SEHNR and FQNEAQ (reference sequence). The V end lost 3 bases, the J end lost 11 bases, and 26 bases lay between the germline ends. The CDR3 has 16 residues. The whole variable domain, remainder taken from reference TRBV7-9 and TRBJ2-7, is DTGVSQNPRHKITKRGQNVTFRCDPISEHNRLYWYRQTLGQGPEFLTYFQNEAQLEKSRLLSDRFSAERPKGSFSTLEIQRTEQGDSAMYLCASSLDSAGRDSGEYFGPGTRLTVT.

The chain combines TRBV27 with TRBJ1-3; 9 bases are a match to TRBD1. J was trimmed by 7 bases and V by 5 bases; bases with no gene match: 9. Germline CDR1 and CDR2: MNHEY and SMNVEV (reference sequence). The CDR3 has 15 amino acids. The CDR3: CASSPQGASGNTIYF. The DNA for the CDR3 is TGTGCCAGCAGTCCACAGGGGGCCTCCGGGAACACCATATATTTT.